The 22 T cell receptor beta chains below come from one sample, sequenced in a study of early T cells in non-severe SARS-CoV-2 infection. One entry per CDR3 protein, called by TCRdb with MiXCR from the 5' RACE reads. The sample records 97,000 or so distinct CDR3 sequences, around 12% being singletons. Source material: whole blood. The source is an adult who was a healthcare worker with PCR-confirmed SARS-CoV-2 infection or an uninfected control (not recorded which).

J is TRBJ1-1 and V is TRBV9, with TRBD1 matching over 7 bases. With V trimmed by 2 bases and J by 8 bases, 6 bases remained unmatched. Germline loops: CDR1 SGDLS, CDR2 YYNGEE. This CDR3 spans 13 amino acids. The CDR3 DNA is TGTGCCAGCAGCGTCGCGCAGGGACAGGAAGCTTTCTTT. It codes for CASSVAQGQEAFF.

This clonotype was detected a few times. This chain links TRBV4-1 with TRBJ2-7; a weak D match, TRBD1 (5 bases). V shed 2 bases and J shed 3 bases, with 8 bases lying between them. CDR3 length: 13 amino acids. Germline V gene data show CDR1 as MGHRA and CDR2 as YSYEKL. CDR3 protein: CASSQQGIYEQYF. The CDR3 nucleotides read TGCGCCAGCAGCCAACAGGGAATCTACGAGCAGTACTTC.

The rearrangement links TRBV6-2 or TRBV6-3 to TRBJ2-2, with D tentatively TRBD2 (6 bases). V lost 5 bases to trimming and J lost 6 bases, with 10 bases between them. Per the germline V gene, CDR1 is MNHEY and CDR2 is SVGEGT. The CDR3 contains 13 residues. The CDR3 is CASSPGEAGELFF. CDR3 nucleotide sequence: TGTGCCAGCAGTCCGGGAGAGGCCGGGGAGCTGTTTTTT.

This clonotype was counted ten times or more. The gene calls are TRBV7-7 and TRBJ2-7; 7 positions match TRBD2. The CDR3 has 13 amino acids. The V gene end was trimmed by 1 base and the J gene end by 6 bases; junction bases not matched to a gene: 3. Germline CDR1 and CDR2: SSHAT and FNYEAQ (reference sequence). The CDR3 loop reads CASSLGERGEQYF. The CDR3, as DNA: TGTGCCAGCAGCTTAGGGGAGCGGGGCGAGCAGTACTTC.

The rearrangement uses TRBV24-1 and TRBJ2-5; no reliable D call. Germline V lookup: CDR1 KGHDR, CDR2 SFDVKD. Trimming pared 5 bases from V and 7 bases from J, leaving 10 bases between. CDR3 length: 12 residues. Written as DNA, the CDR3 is TGTGCCACCAGTGCTGCCTCTCGGACCCAGTACTTC. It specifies CATSAASRTQYF.

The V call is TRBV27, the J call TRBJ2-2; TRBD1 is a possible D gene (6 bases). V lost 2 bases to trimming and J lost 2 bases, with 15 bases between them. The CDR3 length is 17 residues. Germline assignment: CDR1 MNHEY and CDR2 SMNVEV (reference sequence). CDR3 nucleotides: TGTGCCAGCAGTTTAAGACCGAGACAGGAAAACACCGGGGAGCTGTTTTTT. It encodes CASSLRPRQENTGELFF.

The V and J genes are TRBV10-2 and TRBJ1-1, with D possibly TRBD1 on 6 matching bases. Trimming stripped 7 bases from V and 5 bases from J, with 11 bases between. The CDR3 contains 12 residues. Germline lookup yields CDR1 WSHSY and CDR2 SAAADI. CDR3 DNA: TGCGCCAGCACACAGGGTAGGACTGAAGCTTTCTTT. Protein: CASTQGRTEAFF.

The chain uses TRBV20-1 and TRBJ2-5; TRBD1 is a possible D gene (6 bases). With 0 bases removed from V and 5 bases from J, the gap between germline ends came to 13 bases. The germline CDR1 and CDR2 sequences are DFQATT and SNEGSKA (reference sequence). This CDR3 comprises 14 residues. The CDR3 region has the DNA TGCAGTGCTAGAGATCGTGGGGGCCGGGAGACCCAGTACTTC. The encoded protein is CSARDRGGRETQYF.

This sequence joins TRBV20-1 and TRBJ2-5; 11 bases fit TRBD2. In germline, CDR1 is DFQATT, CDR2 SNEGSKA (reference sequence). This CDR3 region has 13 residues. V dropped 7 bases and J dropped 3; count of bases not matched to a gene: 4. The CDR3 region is CSGQTSGKETQYF. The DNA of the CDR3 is TGCAGTGGTCAGACTAGCGGGAAAGAGACCCAGTACTTC.

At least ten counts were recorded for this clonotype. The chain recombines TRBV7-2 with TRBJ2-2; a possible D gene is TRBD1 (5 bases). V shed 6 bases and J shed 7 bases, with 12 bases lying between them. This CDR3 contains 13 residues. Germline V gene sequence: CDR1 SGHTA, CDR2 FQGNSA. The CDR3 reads CASRLQEIGELFF. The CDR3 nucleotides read TGTGCCAGCAGGTTACAGGAGATCGGGGAGCTGTTTTTT.

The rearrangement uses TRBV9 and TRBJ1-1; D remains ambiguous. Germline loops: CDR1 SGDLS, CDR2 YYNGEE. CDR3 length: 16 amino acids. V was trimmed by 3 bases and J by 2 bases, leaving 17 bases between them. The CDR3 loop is CASSAPRLDGNTEAFF. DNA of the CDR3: TGTGCCAGCAGCGCCCCCCGACTGGACGGCAACACTGAAGCTTTCTTT. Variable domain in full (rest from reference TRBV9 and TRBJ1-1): DSGVTQTPKHLITATGQRVTLRCSPRSGDLSVYWYQQSLDQGLQFLIQYYNGEERAKGNILERFSAQQFPDLHSELNLSSLELGDSALYFCASSAPRLDGNTEAFFGQGTRLTVV.

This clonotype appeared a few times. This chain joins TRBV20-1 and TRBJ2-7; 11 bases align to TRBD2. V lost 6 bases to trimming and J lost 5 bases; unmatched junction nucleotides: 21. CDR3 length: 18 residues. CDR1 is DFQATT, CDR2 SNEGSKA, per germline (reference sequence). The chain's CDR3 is CSAATGDPSGRTLNEQYF. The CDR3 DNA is TGCAGTGCCGCTACAGGGGATCCTAGCGGGAGGACCCTTAACGAGCAGTACTTC.

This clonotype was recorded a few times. CDR3 DNA: TGCAGTGCTAGAGCTGCGGACAGGGGATCCTACGAGCAGTACTTC. Translating gives CSARAADRGSYEQYF. This chain uses TRBV20-1 with TRBJ2-7; 9 bases fit TRBD1. The CDR3 is 15 residues long. V lost 1 base, J lost 1 base, and 5 bases stayed unmatched. Germline V gives CDR1 DFQATT, CDR2 SNEGSKA (reference sequence).

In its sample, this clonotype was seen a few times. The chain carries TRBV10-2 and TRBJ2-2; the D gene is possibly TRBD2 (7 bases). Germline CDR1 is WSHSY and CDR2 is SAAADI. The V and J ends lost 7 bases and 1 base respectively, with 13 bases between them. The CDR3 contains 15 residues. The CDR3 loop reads CASTRGGGNTGELFF. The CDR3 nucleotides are TGCGCCAGCACAAGGGGGGGCGGGAACACCGGGGAGCTGTTTTTT.

CDR3: CASSSRGLAGPNSYEQYF. The CDR3 DNA reads as TGTGCCAGCAGCTCCAGAGGACTAGCGGGCCCGAACTCCTACGAGCAGTACTTC. The gene calls are TRBV6-6 and TRBJ2-7; 11 nucleotides match TRBD2. The CDR3 loop spans 18 amino acids. Per germline, CDR1 MNHNY and CDR2 SVGAGI (reference sequence). The junction had 13 bases not matched to a gene; V was cut back by 6 bases and J by 0 bases.

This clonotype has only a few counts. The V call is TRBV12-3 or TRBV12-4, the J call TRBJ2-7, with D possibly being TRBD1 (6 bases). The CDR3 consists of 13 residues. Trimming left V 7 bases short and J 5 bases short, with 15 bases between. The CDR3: CASTVRQDDEQYF. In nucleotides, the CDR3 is TGTGCCAGCACCGTTCGACAGGACGACGAGCAGTACTTC.

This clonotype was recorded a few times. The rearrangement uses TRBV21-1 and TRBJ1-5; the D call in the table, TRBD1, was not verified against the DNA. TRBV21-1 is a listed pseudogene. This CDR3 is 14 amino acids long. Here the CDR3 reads CASSKWGREQPQHF. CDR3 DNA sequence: TGTGCCAGCAGCAAATGGGGCAGGGAACAGCCCCAGCATTTT.

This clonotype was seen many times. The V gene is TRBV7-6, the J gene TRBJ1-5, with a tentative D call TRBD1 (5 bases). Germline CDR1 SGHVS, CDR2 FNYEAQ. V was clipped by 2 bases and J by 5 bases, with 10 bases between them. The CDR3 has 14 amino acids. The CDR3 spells CASSLLGRDQPQHF. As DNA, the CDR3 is TGTGCCAGCAGCTTATTGGGCAGGGATCAGCCCCAGCATTTT.

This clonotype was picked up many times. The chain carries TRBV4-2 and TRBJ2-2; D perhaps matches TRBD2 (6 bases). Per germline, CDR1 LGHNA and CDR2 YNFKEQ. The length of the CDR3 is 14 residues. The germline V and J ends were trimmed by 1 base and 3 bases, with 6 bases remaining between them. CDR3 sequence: CASSQAGDTGELFF. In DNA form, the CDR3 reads TGTGCCAGCAGCCAAGCGGGAGACACCGGGGAGCTGTTTTTT.

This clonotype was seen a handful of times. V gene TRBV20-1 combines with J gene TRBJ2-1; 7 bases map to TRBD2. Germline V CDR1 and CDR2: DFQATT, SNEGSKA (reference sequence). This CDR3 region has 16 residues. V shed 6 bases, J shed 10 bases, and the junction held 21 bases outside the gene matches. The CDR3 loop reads CSAQSPAGVGLEEQFF. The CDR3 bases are TGCAGTGCCCAGTCCCCCGCGGGAGTCGGTCTAGAGGAGCAGTTCTTC.

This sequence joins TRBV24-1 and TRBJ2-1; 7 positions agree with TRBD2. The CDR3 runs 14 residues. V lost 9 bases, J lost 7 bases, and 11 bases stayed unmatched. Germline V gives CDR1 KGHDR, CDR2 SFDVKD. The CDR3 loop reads CATGGRGVGNEQFF. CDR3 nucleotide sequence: TGTGCCACCGGCGGGAGAGGAGTGGGGAATGAGCAGTTCTTC.

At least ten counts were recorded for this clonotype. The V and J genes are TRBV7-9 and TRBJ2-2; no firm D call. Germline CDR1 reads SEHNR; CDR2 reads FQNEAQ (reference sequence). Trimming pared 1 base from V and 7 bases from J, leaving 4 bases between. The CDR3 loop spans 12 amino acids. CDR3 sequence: CASSLDGGELFF. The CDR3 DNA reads TGTGCCAGCAGCTTAGACGGCGGGGAGCTGTTTTTT.